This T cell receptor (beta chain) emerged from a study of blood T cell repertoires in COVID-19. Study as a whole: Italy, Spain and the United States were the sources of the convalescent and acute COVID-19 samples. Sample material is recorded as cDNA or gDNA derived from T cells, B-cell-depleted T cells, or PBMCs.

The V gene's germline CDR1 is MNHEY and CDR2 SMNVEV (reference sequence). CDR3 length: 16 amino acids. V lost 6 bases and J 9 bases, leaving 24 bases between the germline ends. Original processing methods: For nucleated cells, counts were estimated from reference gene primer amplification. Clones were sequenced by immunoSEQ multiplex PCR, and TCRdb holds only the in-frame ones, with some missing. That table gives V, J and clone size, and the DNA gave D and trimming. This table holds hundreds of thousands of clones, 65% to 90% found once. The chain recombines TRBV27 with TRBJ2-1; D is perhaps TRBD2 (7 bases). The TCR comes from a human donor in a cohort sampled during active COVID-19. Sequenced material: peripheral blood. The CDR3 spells CASSLRGGGPLGEQFF. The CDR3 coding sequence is TGTGCCAGCAGCCTAAGAGGGGGAGGGCCACTAGGTGAGCAGTTCTTC.